A single sample gave rise to the 20 T cell receptor beta chains below, sequenced in a study of spatial heterogeneity in lung cancer. Overall study findings and caveats: Tumors with more nonsynonymous mutations had more expanded intratumoral alpha and beta TCRs.

These receptors' targets are unknown. TCRdb reprocessed the 5' RACE reads with MiXCR, giving one entry per CDR3 protein. The sample lists fewer than 6,500 distinct CDR3 sequences; 8.9% were seen once. Time point of the sample: sample taken at primary tumor resection. The sample here was lung tumor tissue, taken at surgery. The receptors were gathered from a female donor with early-stage non-small cell lung cancer.

Within the sample, this clonotype is medium-sized. This chain connects TRBV6-6 to TRBJ2-5; 11 bases are shared with TRBD2. This CDR3 is built from 18 residues. V lost 6 bases to trimming and J lost 8 bases; unmatched junction nucleotides: 20. Germline V gene sequence: CDR1 MNHNY, CDR2 SVGAGI (reference sequence). The CDR3 protein is CASRPLSTSGRWLETQYF. The DNA for the CDR3 is TGTGCCAGCAGACCTCTTTCAACTAGCGGGAGATGGTTGGAAACCCAGTACTTC.

This clonotype was recorded many times. The J gene is TRBJ1-2, the V gene TRBV6-5; D is perhaps TRBD1 (6 bases). Per germline, CDR1 MNHEY and CDR2 SVGAGI. Trimming left V 5 bases short and J 4 bases short, with 11 bases between. The CDR3 loop spans 13 amino acids. The CDR3 bases are TGTGCCAGCAGTAGAGACAGGCGCTATGGCTACACCTTC. As protein: CASSRDRRYGYTF.

This clonotype was seen repeatedly, ten times or more. V gene TRBV25-1 combines with J gene TRBJ2-7; tentatively, D is TRBD1 (6 bases). V lost 2 bases and J 2 bases, leaving 13 bases between the germline ends. The germline gives CDR1 MGHDK, CDR2 SYGVNS. The CDR3 consists of 15 residues. The CDR3 loop reads CASSEGWRQAYEQYF. The CDR3 DNA sequence: TGTGCCAGCAGTGAAGGATGGCGACAGGCCTACGAGCAGTACTTC.

This clonotype was detected ten times or more. The V and J genes are TRBV27 and TRBJ1-6; tentatively, D is TRBD1 (5 bases). Trimming stripped 3 bases from V and 7 bases from J, with 7 bases between. CDR3 length: 13 residues. Germline CDR1 and CDR2: MNHEY and SMNVEV (reference sequence). CDR3 loop: CASSFWGNSPLHF. The DNA for the CDR3 is TGTGCCAGCAGTTTTTGGGGGAATTCACCCCTCCACTTT.

By sample share, this clonotype is medium-sized. The J gene is TRBJ2-7, the V gene TRBV23-1, with TRBD1 matching 9 bases. TRBV23-1 is treated as an ORF (open reading frame) with a function not yet certain. With V trimmed by 8 bases and J by 7 bases, 9 bases remained unmatched. The CDR3 is 13 residues long. The CDR3 nucleotides read TGCGCCAGCGGGGACAGGGACGAGCCGGAGCAGTACTTC. Protein product: CASGDRDEPEQYF.

Relative to its sample, this clonotype is medium-sized. The J gene is TRBJ2-2, the V gene TRBV11-2, with D tentatively TRBD2 (5 bases). The CDR3 has 17 amino acids. Germline V gene lookup returns CDR1 SGHAT and CDR2 FQNNGV. V was pared by 4 bases and J by 0 bases, with 15 bases between. Written as DNA, the CDR3 is TGTGCCAGCAGCTCCACTAGACTGACCTCGAACACCGGGGAGCTGTTTTTT. This gives the protein CASSSTRLTSNTGELFF.

This clonotype is medium-sized within its sample. This chain connects TRBV4-1 to TRBJ1-2; D remains ambiguous. This CDR3 region has 18 residues. With 0 bases removed from V and 2 bases from J, the gap between germline ends came to 19 bases. Germline CDR1 is MGHRA and CDR2 is YSYEKL. CDR3 amino acids: CASSQDEALGSLNYGYTF. The CDR3 coding sequence is TGCGCCAGCAGCCAAGATGAAGCTCTCGGGTCCCTGAACTATGGCTACACCTTC.

The rearrangement uses TRBV11-2 and TRBJ1-5; D unclear. The germline V gene has CDR1 SGHAT and CDR2 FQNNGV. This CDR3 has 15 amino acids. V shed 2 bases and J shed 0 bases, with 8 bases lying between them. Written as DNA, the CDR3 is TGTGCCAGCAGCTTAAGCGCAGATAGCAATCAGCCCCAGCATTTT. This gives the protein CASSLSADSNQPQHF.

Only a few counts were recorded for this clonotype. V usage is TRBV9 and J usage is TRBJ2-3, with 11 bases aligning to TRBD2. After removal of 0 bases from V and 2 bases from J, the junction contained 5 bases not matched to a gene. Germline assignment: CDR1 SGDLS and CDR2 YYNGEE. The CDR3 extends over 17 amino acids. The CDR3 DNA follows: TGTGCCAGCAGCGTAGAGGATAGCGGGAGGGCCACAGATACGCAGTATTTT. This encodes CASSVEDSGRATDTQYF.

This clonotype was found a few times. V is TRBV6-2 or TRBV6-3 and J is TRBJ2-4; TRBD1 or TRBD2 may be the D gene (5 bases each). The CDR3 extends over 17 amino acids. Germline-derived CDR1 and CDR2 are MNHEY and SVGEGT. With 1 base removed from V and 3 bases from J, the gap between germline ends came to 16 bases. CDR3 amino acids: CASSYLGRAMGKNIQYF. For the CDR3, the DNA is TGTGCCAGCAGTTACTTGGGACGCGCCATGGGCAAAAACATTCAGTACTTC.

This clonotype was seen ten or more times. The chain joins TRBV6-2 or TRBV6-3 to TRBJ2-7; the D gene is possibly TRBD2 (6 bases). In germline, CDR1 is MNHEY, CDR2 SVGEGT. The CDR3 runs to 14 residues. V lost 6 bases, J lost 2 bases, and 14 bases lay in between. The DNA for the CDR3 is TGTGCCAGCAGCTCTATAGCGGTACCCTACGAGCAGTACTTC. It is translated as CASSSIAVPYEQYF.

Relative to its sample, this clonotype is medium-sized. The V gene is TRBV7-2, the J gene TRBJ1-2; D not resolved. The CDR3 sequence is 10 residues long. Germline V gives CDR1 SGHTA, CDR2 FQGNSA. The V gene lost 4 bases and the J gene lost 8 bases, with 5 bases spanning the gap. The CDR3 loop reads CASSSRGYTF. The CDR3 DNA is TGTGCCAGCAGCTCTAGAGGCTACACCTTC.

This clonotype was recorded at least ten times. The chain couples TRBV29-1 to TRBJ2-2; D is uncertain. Germline CDR1 SQVTM, CDR2 ANQGSEA. This CDR3 has 14 residues. Trimming removed 7 bases at V and 4 bases at J, with 16 bases between. CDR3 bases: TGCAGCGCCGAAAGTGGGGTCGTCACCGGGGAGCTGTTTTTT. Translating it yields CSAESGVVTGELFF.

This clonotype was detected only a few times. The CDR3 here is CASWGQGARGGANVLTF. CDR3 nucleotides: TGTGCCAGCTGGGGACAGGGGGCACGAGGTGGGGCCAACGTCCTGACTTTC. V usage is TRBV9 and J usage is TRBJ2-6, with 12 bases lining up with TRBD1. The CDR3 is 17 residues long. Trimming at V came to 7 bases and at J to 3 bases, leaving 8 bases not matched to a gene. Germline-derived CDR1 and CDR2 are SGDLS and YYNGEE.

In its sample, this clonotype ranks as medium-sized. The V gene is TRBV5-6, the J gene TRBJ2-1; D ambiguous. The CDR3 runs to 12 residues. Per germline, CDR1 SGHDT and CDR2 YYEEEE. V shed 0 bases and J shed 3 bases, with 1 base lying between them. The CDR3 here is CASSLVYNEQFF. The CDR3 DNA reads TGTGCCAGCAGCTTGGTCTACAATGAGCAGTTCTTC.

This clonotype is labeled as medium-sized. The gene calls are TRBV18 and TRBJ2-1; the D is unclear. The CDR3 spans 13 residues. The V end was cut by 1 base, the J end by 6 bases, with 7 bases between. Per the germline V gene, CDR1 is KGHSH and CDR2 is LQKENI. The CDR3 coding sequence is TGTGCCAGCTCACCACGGAGACGCAATGAGCAGTTCTTC. Amino acids: CASSPRRRNEQFF.

This clonotype is labeled as large. The chain joins TRBV20-1 to TRBJ2-2; tentatively, D is TRBD2 (6 bases). Germline-derived CDR1 and CDR2 are DFQATT and SNEGSKA (reference sequence). V shed 0 bases and J shed 3 bases, with 17 bases lying between them. This CDR3 is built from 17 residues. The CDR3 region is CSARDRTTGKDTGELFF. In nucleotides, the CDR3 is TGCAGTGCTAGAGACCGGACTACCGGGAAAGACACCGGGGAGCTGTTTTTT.

For this clonotype: A much larger clone differs by one base, so this may be a read error. The chain recombines TRBV23-1 with TRBJ2-2; the match to TRBD1 covers 9 bases. TRBV23-1 is an open reading frame whose function is uncertain. Losses at the gene ends were 8 bases for V and 0 bases for J; bases not matched to a gene: 16. The CDR3 is 19 residues long. This chain's CDR3 is CASGFWPGQGPSNTGELFF. The DNA of the CDR3 is TGCGCCAGCGGCTTTTGGCCGGGACAGGGCCCATCGAACACCGGGGAGCTGTTTTTT.

Note on this clonotype: A much bigger clone sits one base away, suggesting this may be a read error. The chain employs TRBV4-2 and TRBJ1-1, with D unclear. CDR1 LGHNA and CDR2 YNFKEQ come from the germline V gene. The CDR3 covers 14 residues. The ends were cut back, 3 bases at V and 3 bases at J, with 11 bases in the middle. The CDR3 DNA reads TGTGCCAGCAGCCATGCCTTACAATACACTGAAGCTTTCTTT. Translation gives CASSHALQYTEAFF.

By share, this clonotype ranks as medium-sized. This chain connects TRBV7-6 to TRBJ2-5; 9 positions match TRBD2. CDR3 size: 15 residues. Germline CDR1 SGHVS, CDR2 FNYEAQ. The V and J ends lost 5 bases and 1 base, in that order; junction bases with no gene match: 5. The CDR3 sequence: CASSPSGVGQETQYF. CDR3 nucleotides: TGTGCCAGCAGCCCTAGCGGGGTCGGCCAAGAGACCCAGTACTTC. Variable domain in full (rest from reference TRBV7-6 and TRBJ2-5): GAGVSQSPRYKVTKRGQDVALRCDPISGHVSLYWYRQALGQGPEFLTYFNYEAQQDKSGLPNDRFSAERPEGSISTLTIQRTEQRDSAMYRCASSPSGVGQETQYFGPGTRLLVL.